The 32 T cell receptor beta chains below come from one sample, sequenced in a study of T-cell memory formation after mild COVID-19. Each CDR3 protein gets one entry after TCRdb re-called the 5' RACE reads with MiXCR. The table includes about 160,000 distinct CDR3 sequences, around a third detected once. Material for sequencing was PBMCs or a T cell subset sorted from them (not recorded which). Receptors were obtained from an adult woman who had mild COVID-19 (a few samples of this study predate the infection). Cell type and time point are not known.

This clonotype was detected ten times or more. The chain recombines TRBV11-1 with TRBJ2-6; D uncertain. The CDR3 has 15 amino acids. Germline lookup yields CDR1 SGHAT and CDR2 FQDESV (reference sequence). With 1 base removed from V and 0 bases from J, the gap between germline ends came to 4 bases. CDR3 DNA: TGTGCCAGCAGCTTAGGACTCTCTGGGGCCAACGTCCTGACTTTC. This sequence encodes CASSLGLSGANVLTF.

CDR3 DNA: TGTGCCAGTAGTATGTCGAGCTTACTCAATGAGCAGTTCTTC. Translation gives CASSMSSLLNEQFF. The gene calls are TRBV19 and TRBJ2-1; D is uncertain. CDR1 and CDR2 from the germline V gene are LNHDA and SQIVND (reference sequence). Trimming removed 3 bases at V and 6 bases at J, with 12 bases between. This CDR3 has 14 residues.

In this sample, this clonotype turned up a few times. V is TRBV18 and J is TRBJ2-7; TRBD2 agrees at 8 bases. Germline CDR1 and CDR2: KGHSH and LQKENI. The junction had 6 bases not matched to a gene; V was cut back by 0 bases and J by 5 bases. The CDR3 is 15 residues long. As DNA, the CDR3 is TGTGCCAGCTCACCACCGTCGGGAGGGCCGAACGAGCAGTACTTC. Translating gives CASSPPSGGPNEQYF.

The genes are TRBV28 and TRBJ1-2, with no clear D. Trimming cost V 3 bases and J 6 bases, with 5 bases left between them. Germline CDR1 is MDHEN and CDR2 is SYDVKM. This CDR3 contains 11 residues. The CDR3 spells CASSFSDGYTF. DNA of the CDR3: TGTGCCAGCAGTTTCTCGGATGGCTACACCTTC.

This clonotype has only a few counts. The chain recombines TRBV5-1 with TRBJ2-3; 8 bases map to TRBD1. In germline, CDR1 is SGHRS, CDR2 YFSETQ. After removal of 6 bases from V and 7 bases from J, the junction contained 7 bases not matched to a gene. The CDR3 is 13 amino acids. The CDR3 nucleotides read TGCGCCAGCATTGGGACAGGTGGGAATACGCAGTATTTT. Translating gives CASIGTGGNTQYF.

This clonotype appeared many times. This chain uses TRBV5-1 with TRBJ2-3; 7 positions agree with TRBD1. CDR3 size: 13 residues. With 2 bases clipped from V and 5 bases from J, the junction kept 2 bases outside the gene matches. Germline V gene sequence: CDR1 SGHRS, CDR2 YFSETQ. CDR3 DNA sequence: TGCGCCAGCAGCTTAACAGGGGTAGATACGCAGTATTTT. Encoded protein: CASSLTGVDTQYF.

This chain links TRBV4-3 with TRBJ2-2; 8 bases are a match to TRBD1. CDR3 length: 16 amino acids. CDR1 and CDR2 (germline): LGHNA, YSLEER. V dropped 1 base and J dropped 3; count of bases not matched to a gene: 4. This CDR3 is CASSQVVQGDTGELFF. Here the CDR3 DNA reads TGCGCCAGCAGCCAAGTTGTACAGGGGGACACCGGGGAGCTGTTTTTT.

The CDR3 DNA reads as TGTGCCACCAGCAGAGATCTAAAGACCCAGTACTTC. Amino acid sequence: CATSRDLKTQYF. The J gene is TRBJ2-5, the V gene TRBV15; D unclear. V was pared by 0 bases and J by 6 bases, with 5 bases between. CDR1 is LNHNV, CDR2 YYDKDF, per germline (reference sequence). This CDR3 region has 12 residues.

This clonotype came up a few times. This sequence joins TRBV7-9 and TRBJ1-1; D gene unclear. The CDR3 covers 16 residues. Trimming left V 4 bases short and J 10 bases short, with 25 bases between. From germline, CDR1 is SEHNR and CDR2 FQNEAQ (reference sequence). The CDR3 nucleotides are TGTGCCAGCAGCTATCAACCGGGCGAAACGACGGAGGGAGCTTTCTTT. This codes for CASSYQPGETTEGAFF. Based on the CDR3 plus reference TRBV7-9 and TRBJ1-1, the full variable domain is DTGVSQNPRHKITKRGQNVTFRCDPISEHNRLYWYRQTLGQGPEFLTYFQNEAQLEKSRLLSDRFSAERPKGSFSTLEIQRTEQGDSAMYLCASSYQPGETTEGAFFGQGTRLTVV.

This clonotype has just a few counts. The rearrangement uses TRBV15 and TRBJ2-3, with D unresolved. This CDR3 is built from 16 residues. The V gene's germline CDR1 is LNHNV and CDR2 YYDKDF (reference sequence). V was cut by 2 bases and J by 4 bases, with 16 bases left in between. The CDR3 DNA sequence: TGTGCCACCAGCAGATCACCCCGAATAACTTCAGATACGCAGTATTTT. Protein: CATSRSPRITSDTQYF. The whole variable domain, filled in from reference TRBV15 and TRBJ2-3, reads DAMVIQNPRYQVTQFGKPVTLSCSQTLNHNVMYWYQQKSSQAPKLLFHYYDKDFNNEADTPDNFQSRRPNTSFCFLDIRSPGLGDTAMYLCATSRSPRITSDTQYFGPGTRLTVL.

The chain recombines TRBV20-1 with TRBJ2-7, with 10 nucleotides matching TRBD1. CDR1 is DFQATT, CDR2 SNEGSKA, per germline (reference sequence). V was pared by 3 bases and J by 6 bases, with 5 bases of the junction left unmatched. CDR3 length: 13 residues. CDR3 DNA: TGCAGTGCTAGTCAGGGGGACAGGGGCGAGCAGTACTTC. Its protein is CSASQGDRGEQYF.

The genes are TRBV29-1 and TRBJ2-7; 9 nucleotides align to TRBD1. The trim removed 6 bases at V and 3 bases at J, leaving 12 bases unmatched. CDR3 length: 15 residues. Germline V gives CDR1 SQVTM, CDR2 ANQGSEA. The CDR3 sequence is CSVGDTGGAYYEQYF. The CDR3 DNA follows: TGCAGCGTGGGAGATACAGGGGGCGCTTACTACGAGCAGTACTTC.

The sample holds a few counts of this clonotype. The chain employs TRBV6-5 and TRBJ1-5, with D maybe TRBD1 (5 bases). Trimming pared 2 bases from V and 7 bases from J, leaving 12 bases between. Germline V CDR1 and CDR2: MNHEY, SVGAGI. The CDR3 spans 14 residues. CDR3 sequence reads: CASSYIQGGQPQHF. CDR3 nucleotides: TGTGCCAGCAGTTACATTCAGGGTGGCCAGCCCCAGCATTTT.

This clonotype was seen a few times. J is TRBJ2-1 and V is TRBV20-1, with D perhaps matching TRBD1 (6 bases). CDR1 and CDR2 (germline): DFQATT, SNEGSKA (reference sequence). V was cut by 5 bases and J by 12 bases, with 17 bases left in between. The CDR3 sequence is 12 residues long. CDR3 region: CSAVPGHRTQFF. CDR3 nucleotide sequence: TGCAGTGCTGTACCGGGACATCGCACGCAGTTCTTC.

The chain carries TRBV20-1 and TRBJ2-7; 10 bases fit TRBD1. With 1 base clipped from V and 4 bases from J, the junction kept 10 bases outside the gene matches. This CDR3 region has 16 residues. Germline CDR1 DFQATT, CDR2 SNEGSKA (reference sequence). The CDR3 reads CSARAELGQGSYEQYF. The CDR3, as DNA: TGCAGTGCTAGAGCCGAACTGGGACAGGGGTCTTACGAGCAGTACTTC.

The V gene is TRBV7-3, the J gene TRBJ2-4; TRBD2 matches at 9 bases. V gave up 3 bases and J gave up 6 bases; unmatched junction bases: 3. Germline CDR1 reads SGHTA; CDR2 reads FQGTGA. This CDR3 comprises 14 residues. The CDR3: CASSLGGGGNIQYF. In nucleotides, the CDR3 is TGTGCCAGCAGCTTGGGCGGGGGGGGAAACATTCAGTACTTC.

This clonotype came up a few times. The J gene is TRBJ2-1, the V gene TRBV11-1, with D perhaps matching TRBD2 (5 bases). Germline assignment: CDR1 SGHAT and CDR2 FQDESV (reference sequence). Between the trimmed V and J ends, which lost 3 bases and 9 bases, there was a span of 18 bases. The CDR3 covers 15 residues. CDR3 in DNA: TGTGCCAGCAGCTTTGGATTAGGGAGAACCAGTGAGCAGTTCTTC. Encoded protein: CASSFGLGRTSEQFF.

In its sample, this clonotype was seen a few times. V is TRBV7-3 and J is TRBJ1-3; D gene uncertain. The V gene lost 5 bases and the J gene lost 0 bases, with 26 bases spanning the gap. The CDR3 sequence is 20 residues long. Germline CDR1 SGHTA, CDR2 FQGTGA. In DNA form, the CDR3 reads TGTGCCAGCAGCGTAAGATCGTGTTCAACCTTGCGGAACTCTGGAAACACCATATATTTT. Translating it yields CASSVRSCSTLRNSGNTIYF.

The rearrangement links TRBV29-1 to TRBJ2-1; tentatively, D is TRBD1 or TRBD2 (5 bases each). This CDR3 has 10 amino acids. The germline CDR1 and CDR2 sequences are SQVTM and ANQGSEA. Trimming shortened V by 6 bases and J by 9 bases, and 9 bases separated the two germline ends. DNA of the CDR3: TGCAGCGTCAGGGACGGTGAGCAGTTCTTC. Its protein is CSVRDGEQFF.

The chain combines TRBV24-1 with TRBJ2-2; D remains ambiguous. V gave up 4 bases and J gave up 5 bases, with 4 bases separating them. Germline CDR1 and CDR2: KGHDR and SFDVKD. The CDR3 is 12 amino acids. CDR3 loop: CATSEFTGELFF. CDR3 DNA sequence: TGTGCCACCAGTGAATTTACCGGGGAGCTGTTTTTT.

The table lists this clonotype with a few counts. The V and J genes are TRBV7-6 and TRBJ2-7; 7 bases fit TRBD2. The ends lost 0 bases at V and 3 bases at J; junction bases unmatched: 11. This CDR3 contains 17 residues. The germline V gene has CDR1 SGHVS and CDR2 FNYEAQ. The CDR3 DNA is TGTGCCAGCAGCTTAGCCGGTCAGCGGGAACCTCTCTACGAGCAGTACTTC. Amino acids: CASSLAGQREPLYEQYF.

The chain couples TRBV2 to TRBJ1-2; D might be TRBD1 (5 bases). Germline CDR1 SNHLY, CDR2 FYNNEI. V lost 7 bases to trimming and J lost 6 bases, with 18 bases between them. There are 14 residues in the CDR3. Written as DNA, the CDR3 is TGTGCCAGCACCTCAGGAGGGGCGCTGAATGGCTACACCTTC. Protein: CASTSGGALNGYTF.

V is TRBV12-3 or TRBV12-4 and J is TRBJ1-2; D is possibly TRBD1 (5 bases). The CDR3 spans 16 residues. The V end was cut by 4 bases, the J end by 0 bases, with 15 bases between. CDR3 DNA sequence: TGTGCCAGCAGTTCCCCATTGGGGGGAGCTAACTATGGCTACACCTTC. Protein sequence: CASSSPLGGANYGYTF.

For the CDR3, the DNA is TGTGCCAGCAGTCAGGGAGGGCCCTCCTACAATGAGCAGTTCTTC. This encodes CASSQGGPSYNEQFF. The V call is TRBV27, the J call TRBJ2-1, with 7 nucleotides matching TRBD2. The CDR3 is made up of 15 amino acids. Trimming removed 5 bases from V and 0 bases from J; junction bases left unmatched: 4. Germline loops: CDR1 MNHEY, CDR2 SMNVEV (reference sequence).

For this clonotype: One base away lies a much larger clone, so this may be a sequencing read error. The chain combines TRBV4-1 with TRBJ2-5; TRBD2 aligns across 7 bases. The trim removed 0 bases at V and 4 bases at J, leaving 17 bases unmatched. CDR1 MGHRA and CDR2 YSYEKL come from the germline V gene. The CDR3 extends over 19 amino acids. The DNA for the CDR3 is TGCGCCAGCAGCCAAGATCGGGATGGTGGCGGGGGATTCCGAGAGACCCAGTACTTC. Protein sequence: CASSQDRDGGGGFRETQYF.

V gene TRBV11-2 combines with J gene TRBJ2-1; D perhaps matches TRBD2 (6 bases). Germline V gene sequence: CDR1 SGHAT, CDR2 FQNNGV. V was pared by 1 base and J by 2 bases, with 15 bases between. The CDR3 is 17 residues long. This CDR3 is CASSLGPGTSTYNEQFF. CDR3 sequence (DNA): TGTGCCAGCAGCTTAGGACCCGGGACTTCGACCTACAATGAGCAGTTCTTC.

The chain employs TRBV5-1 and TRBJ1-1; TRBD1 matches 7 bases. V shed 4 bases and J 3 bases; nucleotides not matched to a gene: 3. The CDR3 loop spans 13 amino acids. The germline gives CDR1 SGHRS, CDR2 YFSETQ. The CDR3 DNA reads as TGCGCCAGCAGCGTGGACAGGCACACTGAAGCTTTCTTT. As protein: CASSVDRHTEAFF.

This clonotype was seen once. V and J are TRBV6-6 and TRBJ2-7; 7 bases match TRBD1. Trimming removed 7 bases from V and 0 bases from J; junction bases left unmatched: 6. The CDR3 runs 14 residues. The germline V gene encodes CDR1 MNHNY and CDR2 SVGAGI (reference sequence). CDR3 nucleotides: TGTGCCAGCAAAACAGGGGAGAGCTCCTACGAGCAGTACTTC. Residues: CASKTGESSYEQYF.

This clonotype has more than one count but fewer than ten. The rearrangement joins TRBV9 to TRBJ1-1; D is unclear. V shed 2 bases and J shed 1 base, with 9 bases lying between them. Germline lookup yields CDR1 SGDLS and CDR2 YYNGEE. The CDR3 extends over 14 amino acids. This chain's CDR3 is CASSVGLTNTEAFF. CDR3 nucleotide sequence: TGTGCCAGCAGCGTCGGACTGACGAACACTGAAGCTTTCTTT. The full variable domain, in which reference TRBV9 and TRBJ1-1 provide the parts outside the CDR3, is DSGVTQTPKHLITATGQRVTLRCSPRSGDLSVYWYQQSLDQGLQFLIQYYNGEERAKGNILERFSAQQFPDLHSELNLSSLELGDSALYFCASSVGLTNTEAFFGQGTRLTVV.

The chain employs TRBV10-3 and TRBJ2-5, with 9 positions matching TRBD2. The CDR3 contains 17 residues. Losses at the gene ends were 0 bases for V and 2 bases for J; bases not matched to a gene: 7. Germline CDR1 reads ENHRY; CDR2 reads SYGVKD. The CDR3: CAISESKAGGYQETQYF. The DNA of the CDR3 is TGTGCCATCAGTGAGTCTAAAGCGGGGGGATATCAAGAGACCCAGTACTTC.

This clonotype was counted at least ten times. The CDR3 sequence: CSASAGFSYEQYF. The CDR3 DNA sequence: TGCAGTGCTTCTGCCGGGTTCTCCTACGAGCAGTACTTC. The chain recombines TRBV20-1 with TRBJ2-7, with D hard to call. This CDR3 is built from 13 residues. V was cut by 5 bases and J by 0 bases, with 11 bases left in between. CDR1 and CDR2 from the germline V gene are DFQATT and SNEGSKA (reference sequence).

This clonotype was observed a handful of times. CDR3 nucleotides: TGTGCCAGCAGCTTGGATGCGGGGGAGTGGGATGAGCAGTTCTTC. Translated, it gives CASSLDAGEWDEQFF. This chain links TRBV5-6 with TRBJ2-1, with 7 nucleotides matching TRBD2. Germline lookup yields CDR1 SGHDT and CDR2 YYEEEE. Germline trimming cut 0 bases from V and 8 bases from J; bases unmatched to any gene: 8. The CDR3 contains 15 residues.